The present TCR beta chain was sequenced within a study of post-analysis software for immune sequencing data. This clonotype was observed a single time. What it binds is unknown. Unique molecular identifiers were built into the TCR beta cDNA libraries. Input of about 0.9 to 10 million T cells yielded approximately 500,000 cDNA molecules. TCRdb ran MiXCR on the PCR reads and lists one entry per CDR3 protein. The sample includes approximately 660,000 distinct CDR3 sequences, more than 50% of them seen just once. Germline trimming cut 5 bases from V and 3 bases from J; bases unmatched to any gene: 4. Germline V gene lookup returns CDR1 SGHRS and CDR2 YFSETQ. This CDR3 is built from 14 residues. Study-wide points: The five TRBV segments detected at higher frequency in patients than in controls included TRBV5-6, TRBV5-1 and TRBV20-1.

V is TRBV5-1 and J is TRBJ2-1, with 8 bases matching TRBD2. This clonotype originated in a girl aged 2 to 10 with multiple sclerosis. The sample comprised blood. The CDR3 sequence: CASRTGTSYNEQFF. The CDR3 DNA reads as TGCGCCAGCAGGACCGGGACTAGCTACAATGAGCAGTTCTTC.